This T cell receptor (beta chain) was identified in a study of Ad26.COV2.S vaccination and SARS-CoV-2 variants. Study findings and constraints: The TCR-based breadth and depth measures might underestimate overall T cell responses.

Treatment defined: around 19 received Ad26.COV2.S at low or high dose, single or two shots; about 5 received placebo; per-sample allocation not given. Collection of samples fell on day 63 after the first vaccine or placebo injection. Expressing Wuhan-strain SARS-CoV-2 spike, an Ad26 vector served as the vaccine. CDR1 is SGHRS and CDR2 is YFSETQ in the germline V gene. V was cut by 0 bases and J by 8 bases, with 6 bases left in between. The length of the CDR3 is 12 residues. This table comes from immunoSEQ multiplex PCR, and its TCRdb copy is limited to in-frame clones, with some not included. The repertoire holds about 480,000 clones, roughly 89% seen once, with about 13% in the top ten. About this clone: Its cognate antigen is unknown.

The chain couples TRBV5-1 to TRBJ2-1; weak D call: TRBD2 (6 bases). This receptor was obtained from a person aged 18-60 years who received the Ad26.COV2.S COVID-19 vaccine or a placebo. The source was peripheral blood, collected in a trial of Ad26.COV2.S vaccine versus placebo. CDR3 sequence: CASSLAGDEQFF. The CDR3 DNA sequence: TGCGCCAGCAGCTTGGCGGGGGATGAGCAGTTCTTC.